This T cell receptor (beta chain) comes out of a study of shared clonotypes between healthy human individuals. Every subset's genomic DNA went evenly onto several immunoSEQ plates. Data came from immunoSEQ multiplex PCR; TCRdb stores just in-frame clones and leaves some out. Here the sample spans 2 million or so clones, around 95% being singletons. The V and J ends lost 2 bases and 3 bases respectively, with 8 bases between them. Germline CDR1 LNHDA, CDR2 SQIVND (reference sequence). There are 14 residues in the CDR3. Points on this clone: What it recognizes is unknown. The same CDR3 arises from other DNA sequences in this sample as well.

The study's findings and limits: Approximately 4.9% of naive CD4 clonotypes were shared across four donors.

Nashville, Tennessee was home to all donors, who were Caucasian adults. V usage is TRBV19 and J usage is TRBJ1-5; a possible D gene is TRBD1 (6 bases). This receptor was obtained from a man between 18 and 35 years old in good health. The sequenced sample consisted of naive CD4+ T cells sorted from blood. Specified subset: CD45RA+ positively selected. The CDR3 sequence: CASSIQGNNQPQHF. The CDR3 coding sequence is TGTGCCAGTAGTATACAGGGGAACAATCAGCCCCAGCATTTT.